This TCR beta chain was recorded in a study of T cells in Graves' hyperthyroidism and ophthalmopathy. Study observations and caveats: Blood also showed most of the thyroid clonotypes that were expanded above 0.001.

The sample holds many counts of this clonotype. Antigen specificity is unknown. Template material for amplifying TCR beta CDR3 regions consisted of RNA transcripts. Initially, a first-round RT-PCR of the TCR CDR3 employed the HTBI primer set. In TCRdb, the multiplex PCR reads were re-called with MiXCR into one record per CDR3 protein. The table has 600,000 or so distinct CDR3 sequences, 12% to 15% seen once. Patients showing uncontrolled infection, other autoimmune disease, pregnancy or lactation were ineligible. This CDR3 has 15 amino acids. Trimming pared 0 bases from V and 3 bases from J, leaving 13 bases between. Germline values: CDR1 SGDLS, CDR2 YYNGEE.

The rearrangement links TRBV9 to TRBJ2-7; TRBD1 might be the D (5 bases). The sequencing sample was made of blood. This receptor was taken from a woman younger than 35 with Graves' ophthalmopathy. The CDR3 sequence: CASSVAGLTGYEQYF. The CDR3 DNA reads as TGTGCCAGCAGCGTAGCAGGGCTCACGGGCTACGAGCAGTACTTC.